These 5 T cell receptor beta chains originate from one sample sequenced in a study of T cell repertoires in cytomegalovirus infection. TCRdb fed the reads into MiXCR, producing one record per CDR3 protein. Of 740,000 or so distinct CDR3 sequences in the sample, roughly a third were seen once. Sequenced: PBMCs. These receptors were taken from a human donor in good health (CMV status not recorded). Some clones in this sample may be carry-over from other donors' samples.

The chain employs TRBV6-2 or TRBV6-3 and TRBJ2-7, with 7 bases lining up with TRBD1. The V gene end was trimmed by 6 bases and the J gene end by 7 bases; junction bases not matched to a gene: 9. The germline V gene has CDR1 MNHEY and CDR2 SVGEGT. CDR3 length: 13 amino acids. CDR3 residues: CASRGTAAREQYF. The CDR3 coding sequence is TGTGCCAGCAGGGGGACAGCAGCGAGGGAGCAGTACTTC.

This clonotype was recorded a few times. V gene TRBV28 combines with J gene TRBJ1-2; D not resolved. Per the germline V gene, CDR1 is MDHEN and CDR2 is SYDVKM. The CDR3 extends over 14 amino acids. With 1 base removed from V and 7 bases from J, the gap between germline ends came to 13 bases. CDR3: CASSLFAGVGGYTF. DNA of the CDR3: TGTGCCAGCAGTTTATTTGCCGGCGTGGGTGGCTACACCTTC.

The CDR3 bases are TGCAGTGCTAGCGACAGCCACTGGAGGTCTGAAGCTTTCTTT. It codes for CSASDSHWRSEAFF. This rearrangement joins TRBV20-1 to TRBJ1-1, with a weak D call TRBD1 (5 bases). The CDR3 has 14 residues. In germline, CDR1 is DFQATT, CDR2 SNEGSKA (reference sequence). Between the trimmed V and J ends, which lost 3 bases and 6 bases, there was a span of 17 bases.

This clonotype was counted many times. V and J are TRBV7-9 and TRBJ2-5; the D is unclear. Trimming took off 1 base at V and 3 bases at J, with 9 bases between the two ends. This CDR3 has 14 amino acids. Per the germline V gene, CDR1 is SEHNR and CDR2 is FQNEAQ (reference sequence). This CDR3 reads CASSLVAGEETQYF. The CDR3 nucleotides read TGTGCCAGCAGCTTAGTGGCTGGAGAAGAGACCCAGTACTTC.

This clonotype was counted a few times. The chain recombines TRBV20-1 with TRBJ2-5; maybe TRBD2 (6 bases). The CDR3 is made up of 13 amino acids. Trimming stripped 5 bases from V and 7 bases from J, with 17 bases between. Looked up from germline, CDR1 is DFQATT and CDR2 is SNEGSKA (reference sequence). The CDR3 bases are TGCAGTGCTGGCTGGGGGGACCGAGGGACCCAGTACTTC. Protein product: CSAGWGDRGTQYF.